One sample yielded the 24 T cell receptor beta chains listed below, sequenced in a study of blood T cell repertoires in COVID-19. The data were produced by immunoSEQ multiplex PCR, yet TCRdb's version contains in-frame clones alone and is incomplete. Of 200,000 to 300,000 clones in the sample, 84% were seen once. The material sequenced was peripheral blood. The receptors shown here come from a human donor in a cohort sampled during active COVID-19.

CDR3 sequence reads: CASSSHRNTEAFF. DNA for the CDR3: TGTGCCAGCAGCTCCCACAGGAACACTGAAGCTTTCTTT. The chain is built from TRBV7-2 and TRBJ1-1; no clear D gene. Trimming cost V 4 bases and J 1 base, with 7 bases left between them. In germline, CDR1 is SGHTA, CDR2 FQGNSA. This CDR3 spans 13 amino acids.

The gene calls are TRBV19 and TRBJ1-3; no definite D call. Trimming took off 7 bases at V and 5 bases at J, with 12 bases between the two ends. Germline lookup yields CDR1 LNHDA and CDR2 SQIVND (reference sequence). The CDR3 is 13 residues long. The CDR3 DNA reads TGTGCCAGTAAGGAATCAGGTCGAAACACCATATATTTT. Protein: CASKESGRNTIYF.

The chain carries TRBV4-2 and TRBJ2-5, with a possible D match to TRBD2 (7 bases). Trimming removed 1 base from V and 4 bases from J, with 16 bases in between. Per germline, CDR1 LGHNA and CDR2 YNFKEQ. The CDR3 contains 16 residues. CDR3 in DNA: TGTGCCAGCAGCCAAGGAGGGGGGGGCTACGGAGAGACCCAGTACTTC. Encoded protein: CASSQGGGGYGETQYF.

Regarding this clone: The same CDR3 is also encoded by other DNA sequences in this sample. The gene calls are TRBV4-3 and TRBJ2-7; a possible D gene is TRBD1 (6 bases). The CDR3 extends over 15 amino acids. Looked up from germline, CDR1 is LGHNA and CDR2 is YSLEER. V was clipped by 0 bases and J by 2 bases, with 11 bases between them. In DNA, the CDR3 is TGCGCCAGCAGCCAAGAGGCCAGGGGAGCCTACGAGCAGTACTTC. Encoded protein: CASSQEARGAYEQYF.

The chain has TRBV5-4 and TRBJ2-1; D perhaps matches TRBD2 (6 bases). CDR1 and CDR2 (germline): SGHNT, YYREEE (reference sequence). CDR3 size: 12 residues. V lost 4 bases and J lost 6, with 8 bases in between. CDR3 bases: TGTGCCAGCAGCCTACTAGCCAATGAGCAGTTCTTC. Protein product: CASSLLANEQFF.

The gene calls are TRBV9 and TRBJ1-3; D is uncertain. The CDR3 extends over 14 amino acids. Germline loops: CDR1 SGDLS, CDR2 YYNGEE. V was trimmed by 4 bases and J by 4 bases, leaving 12 bases between them. The CDR3, as DNA: TGTGCCAGCAGCCGGCCGGGGTCAGGAAACACCATATATTTT. Translation gives CASSRPGSGNTIYF.

This clone was observed once. The V gene is TRBV6-5, the J gene TRBJ1-4; 10 nucleotides match TRBD1. CDR1 MNHEY and CDR2 SVGAGI come from the germline V gene. CDR3 length: 14 residues. With V trimmed by 6 bases and J by 8 bases, 6 bases remained unmatched. In DNA form, the CDR3 reads TGTGCCAGCAGACCGGGACAGGGGACGGAAAAACTGTTTTTT. Translating gives CASRPGQGTEKLFF.

The chain employs TRBV7-9 and TRBJ1-5; no reliable D call. Germline V gene lookup returns CDR1 SEHNR and CDR2 FQNEAQ (reference sequence). This CDR3 comprises 12 residues. V was cut by 7 bases and J by 5 bases, with 9 bases left in between. The CDR3 protein is CASTFGDQPQHF. The CDR3 DNA follows: TGTGCCAGCACATTCGGGGATCAGCCCCAGCATTTT.

The chain has TRBV19 and TRBJ2-2; weak D call: TRBD1 (6 bases). Trimming pared 4 bases from V and 4 bases from J, leaving 13 bases between. Germline V lookup: CDR1 LNHDA, CDR2 SQIVND (reference sequence). The CDR3 spans 15 residues. Written as DNA, the CDR3 is TGTGCCAGTAGTACGTCACAGGGTGGCACCGGGGAGCTGTTTTTT. Its translation: CASSTSQGGTGELFF. The complete variable domain, with remaining parts taken from reference TRBV19 and TRBJ2-2, reads DGGITQSPKYLFRKEGQNVTLSCEQNLNHDAMYWYRQDPGQGLRLIYYSQIVNDFQKGDIAEGYSVSREKKESFPLTVTSAQKNPTAFYLCASSTSQGGTGELFFGEGSRLTVL.

The chain combines TRBV6-5 with TRBJ1-5; 7 positions agree with TRBD1. The V gene's germline CDR1 is MNHEY and CDR2 SVGAGI. V lost 0 bases to trimming and J lost 5 bases; unmatched junction nucleotides: 1. The CDR3 spans 14 residues. CDR3 sequence (DNA): TGTGCCAGCAGTTACTCGACAGGGCATCAGCCCCAGCATTTT. It codes for CASSYSTGHQPQHF.

Details on this clone: Other DNA sequences within the sample encode an identical CDR3. The chain couples TRBV11-2 to TRBJ1-1; D is unresolved. In germline, CDR1 is SGHAT, CDR2 FQNNGV. The CDR3 extends over 13 amino acids. The V gene lost 1 base and the J gene lost 1 base, with 4 bases spanning the gap. This CDR3 reads CASSLAGNTEAFF. The CDR3 DNA reads TGTGCCAGCAGCTTAGCCGGGAACACTGAAGCTTTCTTT.

The chain has TRBV3-1 (or the pseudogene TRBV3-2) and TRBJ2-3; possible D gene TRBD2, 6 bases. Trimming shortened V by 1 base and J by 0 bases, and 14 bases separated the two germline ends. The length of the CDR3 is 17 residues. Germline assignment: CDR1 LGHDT and CDR2 YNNKEL (reference sequence). CDR3: CASSQGPTGVSTDTQYF. The DNA for the CDR3 is TGTGCCAGCAGCCAAGGCCCCACGGGAGTCAGCACAGATACGCAGTATTTT.

The V call is TRBV7-9, the J call TRBJ2-1; 9 nucleotides agree with TRBD1. Trimming at V came to 3 bases and at J to 8 bases, leaving 14 bases not matched to a gene. CDR1 and CDR2 (germline): SEHNR, FQNEAQ (reference sequence). This CDR3 contains 17 residues. The CDR3 loop reads CASSFWAGTGRGDEQFF. DNA for the CDR3: TGTGCCAGCAGCTTTTGGGCTGGGACAGGGCGGGGAGATGAGCAGTTCTTC.

The V gene is TRBV12-3 or TRBV12-4, the J gene TRBJ1-1; possibly TRBD1 for D (5 bases). The CDR3 covers 13 residues. Between the trimmed V and J ends, which lost 7 bases and 1 base, there was a span of 10 bases. The chain's CDR3 is CASMSRENTEAFF. The CDR3 DNA sequence: TGTGCCAGCATGAGCAGGGAGAACACTGAAGCTTTCTTT.

V usage is TRBV5-1 and J usage is TRBJ2-3; D might be TRBD2 (5 bases). The CDR3 sequence is 16 residues long. Germline-derived CDR1 and CDR2 are SGHRS and YFSETQ. V was pared by 0 bases and J by 2 bases, with 13 bases between. The CDR3 DNA reads TGCGCCAGCAGCTTGGAAGAGCGGCTAGTCACAGATACGCAGTATTTT. This codes for CASSLEERLVTDTQYF.

The J gene is TRBJ1-1, the V gene TRBV7-2, with no clear D. Germline values: CDR1 SGHTA, CDR2 FQGNSA. V was pared by 5 bases and J by 7 bases, with 17 bases between. This CDR3 has 14 residues. The CDR3 sequence is CASSPLRVGYEAFF. The CDR3 DNA reads as TGTGCCAGCAGCCCGTTACGGGTTGGCTATGAAGCTTTCTTT.

The rearrangement links TRBV7-3 to TRBJ2-3, with 11 bases fitting TRBD2. The germline gives CDR1 SGHTA, CDR2 FQGTGA. Trimming removed 4 bases from V and 8 bases from J; junction bases left unmatched: 8. The CDR3 totals 15 residues. Here the CDR3 DNA reads TGTGCCAGCAGCTCTGGACTAGCGGGCACGAGTACGCAGTATTTT. Amino acid sequence: CASSSGLAGTSTQYF.

The chain is built from TRBV4-2 and TRBJ1-4, with TRBD1 as a possible D gene (5 bases). Germline V gene lookup returns CDR1 LGHNA and CDR2 YNFKEQ. V was shortened by 4 bases and J by 5 bases, with 14 bases between the two germline ends. This CDR3 has 15 residues. This CDR3 reads CASSLADGGNEKLFF. DNA of the CDR3: TGTGCCAGCAGCCTCGCCGACGGGGGGAATGAAAAACTGTTTTTT.

The rearrangement links TRBV5-4 to TRBJ2-7; 9 positions match TRBD2. J was trimmed by 6 bases and V by 3 bases; bases with no gene match: 16. Germline V gives CDR1 SGHNT, CDR2 YYREEE (reference sequence). The CDR3 contains 17 residues. CDR3 in DNA: TGTGCCAGCAGCTCGCCGGGACTAGCCCCACGGGGGGTCGAGCAGTACTTC. As protein: CASSSPGLAPRGVEQYF.

The genes are TRBV27 and TRBJ2-1, with 9 positions matching TRBD2. The CDR3 spans 16 residues. Losses at the gene ends were 1 base for V and 7 bases for J; bases not matched to a gene: 8. Per germline, CDR1 MNHEY and CDR2 SMNVEV (reference sequence). The CDR3 DNA reads as TGTGCCAGCAGTTTATATCCCGCGGGAGGGCGGAATGAGCAGTTCTTC. This translates into CASSLYPAGGRNEQFF.

This clone was recorded only once. The rearrangement joins TRBV11-1 to TRBJ2-1; D may be TRBD1 (6 bases). CDR1 and CDR2 from the germline V gene are SGHAT and FQDESV (reference sequence). V dropped 1 base and J dropped 2 bases, with 9 bases sitting between them. The CDR3 contains 15 residues. The CDR3 region has the DNA TGTGCCAGCAGCTTAGACAGGGCCGCCTACAATGAGCAGTTCTTC. Protein: CASSLDRAAYNEQFF.

The V and J genes are TRBV6-2 or TRBV6-3 and TRBJ2-7, with 7 bases lining up with TRBD2. J was trimmed by 0 bases and V by 0 bases; bases with no gene match: 11. This CDR3 is 18 amino acids long. Looked up from germline, CDR1 is MNHEY and CDR2 is SVGEGT. The CDR3 DNA reads TGTGCCAGCAGTTACTCGAGGGAACTAGCGCCCTCCTCCTACGAGCAGTACTTC. It is translated as CASSYSRELAPSSYEQYF.

The chain joins TRBV10-2 to TRBJ1-1; TRBD1 might be the D (5 bases). V was shortened by 4 bases and J by 2 bases, with 11 bases between the two germline ends. CDR3 length: 14 residues. Germline loops: CDR1 WSHSY, CDR2 SAAADI. The CDR3: CASSATGLNTEAFF. CDR3 sequence (DNA): TGCGCCAGCAGTGCCACAGGCCTTAACACTGAAGCTTTCTTT.

CDR3 region: CASSPPGLAGGPGNEQFF. The DNA for the CDR3 is TGTGCCAGCTCACCACCGGGACTAGCGGGAGGCCCGGGCAATGAGCAGTTCTTC. The rearrangement uses TRBV18 and TRBJ2-1; 15 positions agree with TRBD2. The CDR3 sequence is 18 residues long. V dropped 0 bases and J dropped 6; count of bases not matched to a gene: 6. The germline V gene has CDR1 KGHSH and CDR2 LQKENI.